This T cell receptor (beta chain) was sequenced for a study of beta chain features in type 1 diabetes. Overall study context: All samples together contributed approximately 100 million sorted cells for examination. The study, taken as a whole, reports: Moderate but significant shortening of TCRB CDR3s was recorded in all four CD4+ subsets from Type 1 diabetes patients.

Reverse transcribing all isolated RNA meant expressed TCRB transcripts were sequenced. Only in-frame clones appear in the TCRdb table, and some are missing; sequencing was by immunoSEQ multiplex PCR. Of around 710,000 clones listed, 9.5% to 15% are singletons. It was via CD45RO/CCR7/CD25/CD127/CD95/CD27 that CD4+ naive, central memory, regulatory and stem cell-like memory cells were sorted. Each sorted population was over 95% pure. To note about this clone: Antigen specificity is unknown.

The germline V and J ends were trimmed by 7 bases and 4 bases, with 19 bases remaining between them. The CDR3 spans 15 residues. CDR1 and CDR2 from the germline V gene are MNHEY and SVGAGI. The chain carries TRBV6-5 and TRBJ1-1; D is possibly TRBD1 (5 bases). The specimen sequenced was naive CD4+ T cells from blood. The sequence came from a man aged 25-40 years with type 1 diabetes. The CDR3 loop reads CASTRDGDSGTEAFF. Written as DNA, the CDR3 is TGTGCCAGCACTAGGGATGGCGACAGTGGCACTGAAGCTTTCTTT.